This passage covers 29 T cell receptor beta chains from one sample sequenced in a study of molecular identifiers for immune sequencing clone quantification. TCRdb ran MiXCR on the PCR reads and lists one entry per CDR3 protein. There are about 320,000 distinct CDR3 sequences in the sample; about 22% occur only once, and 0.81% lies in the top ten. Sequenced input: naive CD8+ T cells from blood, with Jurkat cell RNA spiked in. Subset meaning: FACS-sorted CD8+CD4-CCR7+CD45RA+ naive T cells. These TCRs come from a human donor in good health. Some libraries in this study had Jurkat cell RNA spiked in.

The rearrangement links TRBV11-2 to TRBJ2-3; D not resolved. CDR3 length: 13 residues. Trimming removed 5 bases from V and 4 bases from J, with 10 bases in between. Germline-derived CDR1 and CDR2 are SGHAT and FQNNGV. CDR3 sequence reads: CASSAISADTQYF. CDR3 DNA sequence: TGTGCCAGCAGCGCGATCAGTGCAGATACGCAGTATTTT.

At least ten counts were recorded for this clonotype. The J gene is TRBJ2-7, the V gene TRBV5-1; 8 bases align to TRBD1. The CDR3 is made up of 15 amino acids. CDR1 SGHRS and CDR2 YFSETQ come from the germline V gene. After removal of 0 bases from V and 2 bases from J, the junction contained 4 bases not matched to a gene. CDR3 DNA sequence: TGCGCCAGCAGCTTGGGGCAGGGGGCTGCCTACGAGCAGTACTTC. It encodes CASSLGQGAAYEQYF.

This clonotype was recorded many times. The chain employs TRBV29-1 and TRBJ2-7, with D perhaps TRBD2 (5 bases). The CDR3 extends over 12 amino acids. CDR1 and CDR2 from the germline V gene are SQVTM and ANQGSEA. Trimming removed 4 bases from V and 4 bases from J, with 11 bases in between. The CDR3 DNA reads TGCAGCGTTGCCCTATCGGGATACGAGCAGTACTTC. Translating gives CSVALSGYEQYF.

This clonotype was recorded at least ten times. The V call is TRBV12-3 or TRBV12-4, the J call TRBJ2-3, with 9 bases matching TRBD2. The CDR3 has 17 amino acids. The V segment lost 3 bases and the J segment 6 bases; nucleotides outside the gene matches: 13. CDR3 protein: CASSFTPSGLALDTQYF. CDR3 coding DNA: TGTGCCAGCAGTTTCACCCCGTCGGGACTAGCACTCGATACGCAGTATTTT.

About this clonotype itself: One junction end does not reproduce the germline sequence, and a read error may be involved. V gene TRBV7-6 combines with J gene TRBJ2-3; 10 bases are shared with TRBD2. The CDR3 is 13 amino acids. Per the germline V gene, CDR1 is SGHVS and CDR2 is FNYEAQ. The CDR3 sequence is CASSPSGGDTRYF. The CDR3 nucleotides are TGTGCCAGCAGCCCTAGCGGGGGTGATACGCGGTATTTT.

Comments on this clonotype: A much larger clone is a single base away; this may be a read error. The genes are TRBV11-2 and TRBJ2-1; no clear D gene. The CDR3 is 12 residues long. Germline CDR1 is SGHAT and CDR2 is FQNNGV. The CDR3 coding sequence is TGTGCCAGCAGCTCCGTGGCTCAGGAGCGGTTCTTC. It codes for CASSSVAQERFF.

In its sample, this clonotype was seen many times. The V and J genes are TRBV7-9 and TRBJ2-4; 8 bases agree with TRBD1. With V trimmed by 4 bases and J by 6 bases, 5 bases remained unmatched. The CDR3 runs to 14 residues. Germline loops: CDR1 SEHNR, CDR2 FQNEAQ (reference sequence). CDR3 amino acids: CASSSPTGGNIQYF. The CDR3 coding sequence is TGTGCCAGCAGCTCCCCTACAGGGGGAAACATTCAGTACTTC. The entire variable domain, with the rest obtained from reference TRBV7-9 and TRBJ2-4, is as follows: DTGVSQNPRHKITKRGQNVTFRCDPISEHNRLYWYRQTLGQGPEFLTYFQNEAQLEKSRLLSDRFSAERPKGSFSTLEIQRTEQGDSAMYLCASSSPTGGNIQYFGAGTRLSVL.

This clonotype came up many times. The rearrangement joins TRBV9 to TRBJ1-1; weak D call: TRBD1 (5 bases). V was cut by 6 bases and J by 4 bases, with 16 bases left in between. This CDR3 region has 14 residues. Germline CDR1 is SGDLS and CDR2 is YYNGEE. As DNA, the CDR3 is TGTGCCAGCAACGGCCCGGGGCGTGGCACTGAAGCTTTCTTT. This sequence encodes CASNGPGRGTEAFF.

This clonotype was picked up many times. As DNA, the CDR3 is TGTGCCAGCAGTTACCAGGGGGCCTACGAGCAGTACTTC. Translated, it gives CASSYQGAYEQYF. The genes are TRBV27 and TRBJ2-7; 7 bases agree with TRBD1. After removal of 4 bases from V and 2 bases from J, the junction contained 2 bases not matched to a gene. The CDR3 is 13 residues long. The V gene's germline CDR1 is MNHEY and CDR2 SMNVEV (reference sequence).

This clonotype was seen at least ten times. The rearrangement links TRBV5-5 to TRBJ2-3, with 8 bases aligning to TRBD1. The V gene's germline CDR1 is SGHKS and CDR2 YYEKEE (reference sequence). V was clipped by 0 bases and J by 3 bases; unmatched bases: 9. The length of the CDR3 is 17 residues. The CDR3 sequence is CASSLEPGGRLTDTQYF. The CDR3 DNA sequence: TGTGCCAGCAGCTTGGAGCCAGGGGGCAGGTTAACAGATACGCAGTATTTT.

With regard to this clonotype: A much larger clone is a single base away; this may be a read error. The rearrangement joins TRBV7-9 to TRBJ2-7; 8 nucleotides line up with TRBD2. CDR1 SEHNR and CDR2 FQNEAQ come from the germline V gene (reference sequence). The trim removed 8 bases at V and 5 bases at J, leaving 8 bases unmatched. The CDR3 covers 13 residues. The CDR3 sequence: CASGSGLEDEQYF. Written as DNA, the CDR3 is TGTGCCAGCGGCTCGGGACTAGAAGACGAGCAGTACTTC.

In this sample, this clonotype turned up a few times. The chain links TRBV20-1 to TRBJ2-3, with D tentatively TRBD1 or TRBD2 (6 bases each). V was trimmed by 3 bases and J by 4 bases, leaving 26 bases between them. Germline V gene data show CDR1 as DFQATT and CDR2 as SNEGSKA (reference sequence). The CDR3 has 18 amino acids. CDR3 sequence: CSASGYRGPAVGSDTQYF. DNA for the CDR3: TGCAGTGCTAGCGGGTATCGGGGGCCAGCGGTCGGGTCAGATACGCAGTATTTT.

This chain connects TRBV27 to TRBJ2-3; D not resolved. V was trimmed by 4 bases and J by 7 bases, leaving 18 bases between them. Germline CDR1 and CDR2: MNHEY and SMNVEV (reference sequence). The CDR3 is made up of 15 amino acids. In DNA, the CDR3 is TGTGCCAGCAGTTACCCGGTGGAGTCCCATTATACGCAGTATTTT. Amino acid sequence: CASSYPVESHYTQYF.

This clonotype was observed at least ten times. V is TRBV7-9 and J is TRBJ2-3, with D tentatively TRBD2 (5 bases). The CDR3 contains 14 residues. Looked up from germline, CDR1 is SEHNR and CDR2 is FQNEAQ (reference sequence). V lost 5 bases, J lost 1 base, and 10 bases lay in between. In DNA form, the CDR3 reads TGTGCCAGCAGCGAGACTATGGGCACAGATACGCAGTATTTT. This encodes CASSETMGTDTQYF.

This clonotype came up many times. The CDR3 sequence: CASSPGTTQPQHF. CDR3 DNA: TGTGCCAGCAGTCCCGGGACAACTCAGCCCCAGCATTTT. V and J are TRBV28 and TRBJ1-5; TRBD1 might be the D (6 bases). Germline V lookup: CDR1 MDHEN, CDR2 SYDVKM. V dropped 5 bases and J dropped 6 bases, with 11 bases sitting between them. The CDR3 runs to 13 residues. Filled out from reference TRBV28 and TRBJ1-5, the complete variable domain reads DVKVTQSSRYLVKRTGEKVFLECVQDMDHENMFWYRQDPGLGLRLIYFSYDVKMKEKGDIPEGYSVSREKKERFSLILESASTNQTSMYLCASSPGTTQPQHFGDGTRLSIL.

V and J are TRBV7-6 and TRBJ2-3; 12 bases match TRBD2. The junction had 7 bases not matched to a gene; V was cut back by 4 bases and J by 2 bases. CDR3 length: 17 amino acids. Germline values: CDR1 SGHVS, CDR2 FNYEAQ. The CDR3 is CASSSRTSGAATDTQYF. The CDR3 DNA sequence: TGTGCCAGCAGCTCGCGGACTAGCGGGGCGGCCACAGATACGCAGTATTTT.

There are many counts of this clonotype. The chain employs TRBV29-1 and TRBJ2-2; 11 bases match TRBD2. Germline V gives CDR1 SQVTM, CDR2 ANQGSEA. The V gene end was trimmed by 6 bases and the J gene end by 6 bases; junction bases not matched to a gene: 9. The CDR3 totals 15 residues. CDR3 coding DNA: TGCAGCGTAAAAATAACTAGCGGGAGCGCCGGGGAGCTGTTTTTT. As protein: CSVKITSGSAGELFF.

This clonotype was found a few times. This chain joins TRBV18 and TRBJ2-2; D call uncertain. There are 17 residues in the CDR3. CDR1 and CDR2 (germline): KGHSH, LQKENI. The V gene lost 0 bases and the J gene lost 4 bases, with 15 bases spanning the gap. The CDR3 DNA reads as TGTGCCAGCTCACCACCCCAGTCCGGGCTCCTCACCGGGGAGCTGTTTTTT. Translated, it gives CASSPPQSGLLTGELFF.

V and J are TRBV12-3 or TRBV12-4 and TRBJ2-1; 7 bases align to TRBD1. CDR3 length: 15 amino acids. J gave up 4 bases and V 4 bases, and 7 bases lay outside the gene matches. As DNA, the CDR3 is TGTGCCAGCAGTTCACGACAGGGCCCATACAATGAGCAGTTCTTC. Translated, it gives CASSSRQGPYNEQFF.

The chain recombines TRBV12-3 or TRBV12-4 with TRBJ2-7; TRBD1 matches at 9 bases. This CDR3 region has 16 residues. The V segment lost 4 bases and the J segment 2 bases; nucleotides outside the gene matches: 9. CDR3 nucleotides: TGTGCCAGCAGTTCCTCCGGGACAGGGTCTCCCTACGAGCAGTACTTC. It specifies CASSSSGTGSPYEQYF.

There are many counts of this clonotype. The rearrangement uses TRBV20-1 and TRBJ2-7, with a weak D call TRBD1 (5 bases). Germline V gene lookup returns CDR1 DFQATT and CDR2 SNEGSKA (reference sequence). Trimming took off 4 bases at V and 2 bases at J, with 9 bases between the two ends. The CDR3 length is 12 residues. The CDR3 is CSATAGTYEQYF. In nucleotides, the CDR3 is TGCAGTGCTACGGCAGGGACCTACGAGCAGTACTTC.

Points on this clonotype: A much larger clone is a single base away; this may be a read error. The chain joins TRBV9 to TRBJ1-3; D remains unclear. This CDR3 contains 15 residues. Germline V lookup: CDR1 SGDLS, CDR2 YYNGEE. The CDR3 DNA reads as TGTGCCAGCAGCGTAGCTTACAGCACTGGAAACACCAAATATTTT. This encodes CASSVAYSTGNTKYF.

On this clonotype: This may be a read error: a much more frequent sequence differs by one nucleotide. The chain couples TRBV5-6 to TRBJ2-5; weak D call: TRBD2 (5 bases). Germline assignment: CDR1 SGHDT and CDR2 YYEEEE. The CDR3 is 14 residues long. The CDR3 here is CAGSYLSDQETQYF. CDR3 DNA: TGTGCCGGCAGCTACCTTAGCGACCAAGAGACCCAGTACTTC.

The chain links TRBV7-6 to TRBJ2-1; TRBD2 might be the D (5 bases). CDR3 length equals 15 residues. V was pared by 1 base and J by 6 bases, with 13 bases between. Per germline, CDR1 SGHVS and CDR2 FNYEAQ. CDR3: CASSLETNEGNEQFF. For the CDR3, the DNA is TGTGCCAGCAGCTTAGAGACTAACGAGGGCAATGAGCAGTTCTTC. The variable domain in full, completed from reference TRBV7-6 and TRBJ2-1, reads GAGVSQSPRYKVTKRGQDVALRCDPISGHVSLYWYRQALGQGPEFLTYFNYEAQQDKSGLPNDRFSAERPEGSISTLTIQRTEQRDSAMYRCASSLETNEGNEQFFGPGTRLTVL.

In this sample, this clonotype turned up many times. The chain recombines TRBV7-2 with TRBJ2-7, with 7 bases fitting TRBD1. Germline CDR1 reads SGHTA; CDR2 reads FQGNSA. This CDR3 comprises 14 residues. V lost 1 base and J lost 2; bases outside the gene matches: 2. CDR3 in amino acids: CASSLDGTAYEQYF. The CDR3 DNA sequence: TGTGCCAGCAGCTTAGACGGGACAGCCTACGAGCAGTACTTC. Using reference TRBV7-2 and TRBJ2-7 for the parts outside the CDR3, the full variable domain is GAGVSQSPSNKVTEKGKDVELRCDPISGHTALYWYRQSLGQGLEFLIYFQGNSAPDKSGLPSDRFSAERTGGSVSTLTIQRTQQEDSAVYLCASSLDGTAYEQYFGPGTRLTVT.

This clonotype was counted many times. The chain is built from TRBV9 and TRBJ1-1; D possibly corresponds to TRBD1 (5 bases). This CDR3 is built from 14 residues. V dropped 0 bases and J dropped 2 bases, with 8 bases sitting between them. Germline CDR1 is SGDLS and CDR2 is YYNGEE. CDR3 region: CASSVGGANTEAFF. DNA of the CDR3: TGTGCCAGCAGCGTAGGAGGGGCAAACACTGAAGCTTTCTTT.

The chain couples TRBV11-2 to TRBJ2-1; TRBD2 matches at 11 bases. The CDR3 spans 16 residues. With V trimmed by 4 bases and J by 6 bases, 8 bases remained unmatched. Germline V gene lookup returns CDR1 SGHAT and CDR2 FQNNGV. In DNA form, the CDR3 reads TGTGCCAGCAGCTCCCGGCTCGGGACTAGCGGCAATGAGCAGTTCTTC. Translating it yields CASSSRLGTSGNEQFF.

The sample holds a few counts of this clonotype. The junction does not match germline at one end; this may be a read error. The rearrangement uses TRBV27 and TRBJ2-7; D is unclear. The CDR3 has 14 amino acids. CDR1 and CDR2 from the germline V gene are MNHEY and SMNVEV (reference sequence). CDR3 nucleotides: TGTGCCAGCCATCCCGCGGTCAGCTCCTACGAGCGGTACTTC. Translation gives CASHPAVSSYERYF.

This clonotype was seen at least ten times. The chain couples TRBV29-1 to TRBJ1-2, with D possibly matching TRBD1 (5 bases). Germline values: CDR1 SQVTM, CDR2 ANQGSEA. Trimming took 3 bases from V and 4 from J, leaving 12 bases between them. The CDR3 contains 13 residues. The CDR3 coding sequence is TGCAGCGTTGAGGCCGGGACGGCCTATGGCTACACCTTC. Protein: CSVEAGTAYGYTF.